This T cell receptor (beta chain) was identified in a study of OX40 agonist ivuxolimab in advanced cancers. Study-level background: Clinicians treated patients with ivuxolimab, an agonistic anti-OX40 (CD134) antibody. Whole-study findings and limits: Antigens targeted by the expanded peripheral T cells were not determined.

The protocol was immunoSEQ multiplex PCR, while the TCRdb copy is restricted to in-frame clones and leaves out a portion. The repertoire consists of approximately 87,000 clones, with under 95% occurring once and the leading ten covering approximately 3.6%. Turning to this clone: Its cognate antigen is unknown.

This CDR3 comprises 13 residues. Trimming took 0 bases from V and 5 from J, leaving 8 bases between them. The germline V gene has CDR1 SGHDT and CDR2 YYEEEE. The rearrangement links TRBV5-6 to TRBJ2-5; D unresolved. Here the sequenced sample was CD4+ or CD8+ T cells sorted from blood, taken in a trial of the OX40 agonist ivuxolimab. This TCR was sampled from an adult with an advanced solid tumor such as melanoma, head and neck, liver or kidney cancer. CDR3 nucleotides: TGTGCCAGCAGCTTGGCCAATTGGGAGACCCAGTACTTC. It translates to CASSLANWETQYF.